This T cell receptor (beta chain) is drawn from a study of human T cells and chemical hapten exposure. The CDR3 runs 12 residues. V shed 5 bases and J shed 0 bases, with 4 bases lying between them. This clonotype was counted many times. A single record per CDR3 protein comes from TCRdb applying MiXCR to the RACE reads. In the table there are a few hundred thousand distinct CDR3 sequences, about 5% of which are singletons. The time point: pre-sensitization, week 0. The treatment denotes: therapeutic diphenylcyclopropenone sensitization with weekly scalp DPC. The chain recombines TRBV12-3 or TRBV12-4 with TRBJ1-1; D unclear. This sequence originates from a woman younger than 30 with alopecia areata. Some clones in this sample may be carry-over from other donors' samples. Sequenced here: whole blood, sampled in connection with sensitization to the hapten diphenylcyclopropenone (DPC). The CDR3 reads CASSVMNTEAFF. CDR3 coding DNA: TGTGCCAGCAGTGTGATGAACACTGAAGCTTTCTTT.